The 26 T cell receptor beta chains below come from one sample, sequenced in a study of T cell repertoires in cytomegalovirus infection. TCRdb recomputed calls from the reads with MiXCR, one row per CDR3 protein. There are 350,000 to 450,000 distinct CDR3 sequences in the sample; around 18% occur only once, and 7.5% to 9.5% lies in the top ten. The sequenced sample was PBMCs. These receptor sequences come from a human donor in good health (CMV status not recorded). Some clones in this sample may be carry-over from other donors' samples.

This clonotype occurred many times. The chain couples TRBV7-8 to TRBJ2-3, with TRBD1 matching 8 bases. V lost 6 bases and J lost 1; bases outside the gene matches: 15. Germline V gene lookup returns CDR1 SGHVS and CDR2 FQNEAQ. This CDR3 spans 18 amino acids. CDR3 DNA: TGTGCCAGCAGTCCCTACGCCCAGACAGGGGTGGGCACAGATACGCAGTATTTT. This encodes CASSPYAQTGVGTDTQYF. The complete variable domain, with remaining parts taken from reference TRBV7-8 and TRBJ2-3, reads GAGVSQSPRYKVAKRGQDVALRCDPISGHVSLFWYQQALGQGPEFLTYFQNEAQLDKSGLPSDRFFAERPEGSVSTLKIQRTQQEDSAVYLCASSPYAQTGVGTDTQYFGPGTRLTVL.

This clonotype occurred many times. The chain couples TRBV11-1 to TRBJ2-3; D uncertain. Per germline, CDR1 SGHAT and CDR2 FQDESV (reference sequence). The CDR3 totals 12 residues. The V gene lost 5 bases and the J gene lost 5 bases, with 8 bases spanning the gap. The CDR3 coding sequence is TGTGCCAGCAGCCTCGTAATAGATACGCAGTATTTT. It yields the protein CASSLVIDTQYF.

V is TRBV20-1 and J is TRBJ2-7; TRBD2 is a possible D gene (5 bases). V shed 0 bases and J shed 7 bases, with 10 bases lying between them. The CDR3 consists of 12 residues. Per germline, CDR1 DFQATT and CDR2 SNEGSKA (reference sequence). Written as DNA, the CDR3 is TGCAGTGCTAGAGAGGAGGTGGAAGAGCAGTACTTC. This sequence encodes CSAREEVEEQYF.

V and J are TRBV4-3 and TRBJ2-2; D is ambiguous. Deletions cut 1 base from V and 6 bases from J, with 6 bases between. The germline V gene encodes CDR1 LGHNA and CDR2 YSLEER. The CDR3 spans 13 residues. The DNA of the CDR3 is TGCGCCAGCAGCCAAGTTTTGGCCGGGGAGCTGTTTTTT. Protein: CASSQVLAGELFF.

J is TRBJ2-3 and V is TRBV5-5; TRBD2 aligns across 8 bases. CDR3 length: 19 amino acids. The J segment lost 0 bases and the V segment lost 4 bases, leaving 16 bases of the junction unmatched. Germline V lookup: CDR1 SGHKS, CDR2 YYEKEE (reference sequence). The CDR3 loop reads CASSHPGGVAGPSTDTQYF. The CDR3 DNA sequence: TGTGCCAGCAGCCACCCCGGGGGGGTAGCGGGACCTAGCACAGATACGCAGTATTTT.

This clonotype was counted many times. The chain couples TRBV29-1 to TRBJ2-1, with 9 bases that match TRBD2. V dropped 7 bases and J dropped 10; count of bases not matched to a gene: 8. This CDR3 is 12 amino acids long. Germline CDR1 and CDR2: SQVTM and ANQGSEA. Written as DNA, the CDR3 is TGCAGCGCTCACTTAGCGGGAGTCGAGCAGTTCTTC. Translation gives CSAHLAGVEQFF.

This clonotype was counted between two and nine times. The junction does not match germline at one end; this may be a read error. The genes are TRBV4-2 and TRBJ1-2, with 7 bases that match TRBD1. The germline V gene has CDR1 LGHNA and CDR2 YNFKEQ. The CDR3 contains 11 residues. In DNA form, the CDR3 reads TGTGCCAGCAGCCAAGCGGGGACAGTTGCCTTC. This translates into CASSQAGTVAF.

Here the CDR3 DNA reads TGTGCCAGCAGAAACTATATGGGCCTCCTAATGAACACTGAAGCTTTCTTT. Its translation: CASRNYMGLLMNTEAFF. The chain joins TRBV6-6 to TRBJ1-1, with D unresolved. The CDR3 consists of 17 residues. CDR1 MNHNY and CDR2 SVGAGI come from the germline V gene (reference sequence). Deletions cut 6 bases from V and 0 bases from J, with 20 bases between.

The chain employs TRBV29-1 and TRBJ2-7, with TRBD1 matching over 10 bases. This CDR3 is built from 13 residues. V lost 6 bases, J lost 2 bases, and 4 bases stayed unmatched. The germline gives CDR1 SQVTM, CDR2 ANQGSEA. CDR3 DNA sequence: TGCAGCGTGGAGGGACAGGGGCCCTACGAGCAGTACTTC. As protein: CSVEGQGPYEQYF.

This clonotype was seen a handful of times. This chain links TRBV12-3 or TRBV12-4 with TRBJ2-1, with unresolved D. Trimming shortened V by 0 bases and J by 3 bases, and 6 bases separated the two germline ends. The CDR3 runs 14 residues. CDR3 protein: CASSLAKHYNEQFF. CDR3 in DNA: TGTGCCAGCAGTTTAGCCAAGCACTACAATGAGCAGTTCTTC.

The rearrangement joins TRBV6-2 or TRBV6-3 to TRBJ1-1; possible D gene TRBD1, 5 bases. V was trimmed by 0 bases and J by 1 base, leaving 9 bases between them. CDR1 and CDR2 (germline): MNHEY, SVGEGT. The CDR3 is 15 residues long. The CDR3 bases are TGTGCCAGCAGTTACTCTTGGACACAGAACACTGAAGCTTTCTTT. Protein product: CASSYSWTQNTEAFF.

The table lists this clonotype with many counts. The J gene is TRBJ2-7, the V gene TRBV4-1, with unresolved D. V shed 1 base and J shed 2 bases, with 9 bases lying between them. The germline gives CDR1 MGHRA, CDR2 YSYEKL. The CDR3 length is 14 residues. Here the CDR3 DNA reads TGCGCCAGCAGCCAAGTGGTCACGGCCTACGAGCAGTACTTC. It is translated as CASSQVVTAYEQYF.

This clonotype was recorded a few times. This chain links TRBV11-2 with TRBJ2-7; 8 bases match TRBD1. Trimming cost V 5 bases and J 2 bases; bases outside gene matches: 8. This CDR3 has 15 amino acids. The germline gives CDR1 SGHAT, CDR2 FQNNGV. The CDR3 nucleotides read TGTGCCAGCAGCCAAACAGGGGGGCGCACCTACGAGCAGTACTTC. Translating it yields CASSQTGGRTYEQYF. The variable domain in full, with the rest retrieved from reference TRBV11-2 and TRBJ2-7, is EAGVAQSPRYKIIEKRQSVAFWCNPISGHATLYWYQQILGQGPKLLIQFQNNGVVDDSQLPKDRFSAERLKGVDSTLKIQPAKLEDSAVYLCASSQTGGRTYEQYFGPGTRLTVT.

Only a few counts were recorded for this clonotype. CDR3 protein: CASSLGLLVAGELFF. The CDR3 nucleotides read TGTGCCAGTAGTCTCGGACTATTGGTGGCCGGGGAGCTGTTTTTT. The rearrangement joins TRBV19 to TRBJ2-2; possibly TRBD2 for D (6 bases). Germline V gene data show CDR1 as LNHDA and CDR2 as SQIVND (reference sequence). This CDR3 comprises 15 residues. V lost 5 bases and J 6 bases, leaving 16 bases between the germline ends.

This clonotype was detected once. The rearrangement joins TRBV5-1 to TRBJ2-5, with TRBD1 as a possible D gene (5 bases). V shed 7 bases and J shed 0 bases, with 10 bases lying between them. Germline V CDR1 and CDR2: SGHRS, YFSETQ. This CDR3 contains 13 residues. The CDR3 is CASGAIYQETQYF. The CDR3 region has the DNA TGCGCCAGCGGGGCTATCTACCAAGAGACCCAGTACTTC.

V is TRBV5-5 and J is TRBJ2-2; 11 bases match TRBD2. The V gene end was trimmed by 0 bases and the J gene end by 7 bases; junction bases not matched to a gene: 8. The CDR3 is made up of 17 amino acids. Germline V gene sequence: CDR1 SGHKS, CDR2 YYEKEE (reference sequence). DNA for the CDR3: TGTGCCAGCAGCTTGGTCACTAGCGGGAGTTTCGGCGGGGAGCTGTTTTTT. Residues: CASSLVTSGSFGGELFF.

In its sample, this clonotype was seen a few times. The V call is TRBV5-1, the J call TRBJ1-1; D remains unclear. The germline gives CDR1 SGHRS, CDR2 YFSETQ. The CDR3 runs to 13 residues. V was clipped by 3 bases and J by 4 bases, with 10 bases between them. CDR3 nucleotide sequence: TGCGCCAGCAGCTCGGTAGTTGGCACTGAAGCTTTCTTT. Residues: CASSSVVGTEAFF.

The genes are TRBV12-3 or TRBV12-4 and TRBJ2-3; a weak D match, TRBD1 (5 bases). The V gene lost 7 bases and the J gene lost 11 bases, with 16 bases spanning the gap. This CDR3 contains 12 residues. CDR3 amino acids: CASTQGPGQQYF. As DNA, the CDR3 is TGTGCCAGCACTCAAGGCCCCGGACAGCAGTATTTT.

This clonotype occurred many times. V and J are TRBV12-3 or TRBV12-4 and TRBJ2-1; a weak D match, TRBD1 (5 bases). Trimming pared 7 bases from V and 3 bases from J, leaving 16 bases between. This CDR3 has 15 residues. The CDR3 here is CASTESRAYYNEQFF. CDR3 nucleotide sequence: TGTGCCAGCACTGAATCCAGGGCTTACTACAATGAGCAGTTCTTC.

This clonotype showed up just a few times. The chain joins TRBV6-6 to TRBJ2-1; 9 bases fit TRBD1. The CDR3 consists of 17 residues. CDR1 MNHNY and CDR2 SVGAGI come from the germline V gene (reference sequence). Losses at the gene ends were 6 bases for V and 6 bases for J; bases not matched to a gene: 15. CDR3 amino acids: CASSVSNRGPGINEQFF. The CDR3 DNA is TGTGCCAGCAGCGTTTCGAACAGGGGGCCAGGGATCAATGAGCAGTTCTTC.

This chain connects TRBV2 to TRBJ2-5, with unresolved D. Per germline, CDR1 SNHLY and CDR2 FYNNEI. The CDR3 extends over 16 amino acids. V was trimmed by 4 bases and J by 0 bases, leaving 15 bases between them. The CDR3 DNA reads TGTGCCAGCAGTGGGCTCGACAAAGGTTACCAAGAGACCCAGTACTTC. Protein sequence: CASSGLDKGYQETQYF.

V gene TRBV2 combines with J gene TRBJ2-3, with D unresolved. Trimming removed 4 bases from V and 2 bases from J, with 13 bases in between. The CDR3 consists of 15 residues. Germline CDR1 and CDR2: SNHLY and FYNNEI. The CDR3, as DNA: TGTGCCAGCAGTGCAGTTGACGGCTACACAGATACGCAGTATTTT. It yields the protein CASSAVDGYTDTQYF.

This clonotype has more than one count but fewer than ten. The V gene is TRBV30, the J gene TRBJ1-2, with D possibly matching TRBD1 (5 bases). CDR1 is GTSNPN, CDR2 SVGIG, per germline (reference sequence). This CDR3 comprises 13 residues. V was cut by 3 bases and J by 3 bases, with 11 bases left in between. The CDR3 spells CAWSGRGDYGYTF. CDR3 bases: TGTGCCTGGAGCGGGAGGGGAGACTATGGCTACACCTTC.

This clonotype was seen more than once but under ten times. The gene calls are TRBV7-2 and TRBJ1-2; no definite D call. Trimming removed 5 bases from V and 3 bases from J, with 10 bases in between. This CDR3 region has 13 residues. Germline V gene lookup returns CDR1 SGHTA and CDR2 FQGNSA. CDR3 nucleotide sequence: TGTGCCAGCAGCGCGTTTGTGGACTATGGCTACACCTTC. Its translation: CASSAFVDYGYTF.

The CDR3 loop is CSARTPSYEQYF. The CDR3 DNA reads as TGCAGTGCCAGAACACCGTCCTACGAGCAGTACTTC. The chain couples TRBV20-1 to TRBJ2-7; D is unclear. V was trimmed by 6 bases and J by 1 base, leaving 10 bases between them. This CDR3 contains 12 residues. In germline, CDR1 is DFQATT, CDR2 SNEGSKA (reference sequence).

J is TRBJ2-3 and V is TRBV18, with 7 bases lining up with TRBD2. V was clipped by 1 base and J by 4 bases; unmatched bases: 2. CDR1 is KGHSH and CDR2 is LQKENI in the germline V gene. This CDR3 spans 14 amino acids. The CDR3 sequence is CASSPRGRADTQYF. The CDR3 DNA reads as TGTGCCAGCTCACCACGGGGGAGGGCAGATACGCAGTATTTT.